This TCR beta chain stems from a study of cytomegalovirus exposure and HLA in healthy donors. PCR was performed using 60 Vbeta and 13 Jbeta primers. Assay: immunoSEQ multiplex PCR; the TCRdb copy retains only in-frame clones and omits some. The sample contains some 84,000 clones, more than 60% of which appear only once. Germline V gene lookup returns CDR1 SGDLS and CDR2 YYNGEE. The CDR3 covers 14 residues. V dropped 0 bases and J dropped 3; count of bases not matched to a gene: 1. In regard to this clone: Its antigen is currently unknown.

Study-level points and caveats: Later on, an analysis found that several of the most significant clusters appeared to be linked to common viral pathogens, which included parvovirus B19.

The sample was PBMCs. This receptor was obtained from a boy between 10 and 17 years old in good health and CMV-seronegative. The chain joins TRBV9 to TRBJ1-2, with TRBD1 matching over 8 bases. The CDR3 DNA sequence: TGTGCCAGCAGCGTAGCGGACAGGGACTATGGCTACACCTTC. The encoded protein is CASSVADRDYGYTF.